This is a list of T cell receptor beta chains from one sample in a study of blood T cell repertoires in COVID-19. Only in-frame clones appear in the TCRdb table, and some are missing; sequencing was by immunoSEQ multiplex PCR. Here the sample spans approximately 230,000 clones, around 84% being singletons. The sequenced sample consisted of peripheral blood. These receptors were obtained from a man in his thirties or forties with active or convalescent COVID-19. Both conserved end residues are trimmed from each CDR3. Size tells how often a clone was seen (once, few, many) or the class of an expanded clone, and some rows leave it out.

>TRBJ1-4|TRBV9|.
ASSVEGLEEKLF
>TRBJ1-6|TRBV2|.
ATRTGPNSPLH
>TRBJ1-6|TRBV11-2|.
ASTLVTGYNSPLH
>TRBJ2-7|TRBV7-9|.
ASSDTSGDSYEQY
>TRBJ1-6|TRBV6-5|.
ASSFGTGSSPLH
>TRBJ2-7|TRBV19|.
ASSIVVRGYEQY
>TRBJ1-5|TRBV28|.
ASVTGSNQPQH
>TRBJ1-6|TRBV7-2|.
ASSLAVKRQDRSPLH
>TRBJ1-5|TRBV6-5|.
ASSPGVNQPQH
>TRBJ2-1|TRBV7-6|.
ASSADLAGGRNEQF
>TRBJ1-2|TRBV12-5|.
ASGLVLSDRGEINYGYT
>TRBJ1-4|TRBV2|once
ASRAAGTGGRKLF
>TRBJ1-5|TRBV18|.
ASSPPGGQGLNQPQH
>TRBJ1-3|TRBV30|.
AWSRGGGNTIY
>TRBJ1-6|TRBV4-3|.
ASSQEGGTPLH
>TRBJ2-1|TRBV6-2/TRBV6-3|.
ASSYNRDFRGNEQF
>TRBJ2-2|TRBV11-3|.
ASSLGGATGELF
>TRBJ1-1|TRBV7-9|.
ASTSGSTEAF
>TRBJ1-1|TRBV6-6|.
ASTRQGRNTEAF
>TRBJ2-1|TRBV14|.
ASSPNSGGPYNEQF